The 9 T cell receptor beta chains below come from one sample, sequenced in a study of OX40 agonist ivuxolimab in advanced cancers. Measured with immunoSEQ multiplex PCR; TCRdb has only the in-frame clones, and not every one. The data hold about 89,000 clones, with more than 70% observed a single time. The sample consisted of CD4+ or CD8+ T cells sorted from blood, taken in a trial of the OX40 agonist ivuxolimab. The origin of the receptors is an adult with an advanced solid tumor such as melanoma, head and neck, liver or kidney cancer.

This chain connects TRBV10-3 to TRBJ2-7, with a weak D call TRBD2 (5 bases). The germline V gene has CDR1 ENHRY and CDR2 SYGVKD. Deletions cut 3 bases from V and 5 bases from J, with 11 bases between. The CDR3 is 13 amino acids. CDR3 DNA sequence: TGTGCCATCAGTGAACTCGAGGGAGACGAGCAGTACTTC. Translated: CAISELEGDEQYF.

A single count supports this clone. This chain connects TRBV10-1 to TRBJ2-4; 12 bases fit TRBD2. Germline-derived CDR1 and CDR2 are WNHNN and SYGVQD (reference sequence). The CDR3 is made up of 18 amino acids. The J segment lost 3 bases and the V segment lost 10 bases, leaving 16 bases of the junction unmatched. The CDR3 DNA reads TGCGCCACCACGATGATGACTAGCGGGGGACCATTCAAAAACATTCAGTACTTC. Amino acid sequence: CATTMMTSGGPFKNIQYF.

The rearrangement joins TRBV19 to TRBJ2-4; no clear D gene. Trimming left V 0 bases short and J 7 bases short, with 7 bases between. Per the germline V gene, CDR1 is LNHDA and CDR2 is SQIVND (reference sequence). The length of the CDR3 is 13 residues. CDR3 amino acids: CASSIDSRNIQYF. CDR3 nucleotide sequence: TGTGCCAGTAGTATAGATAGCAGGAACATTCAGTACTTC.

V is TRBV6-5 and J is TRBJ1-1; D is ambiguous. The ends were cut back, 7 bases at V and 4 bases at J, with 13 bases in the middle. CDR1 and CDR2 from the germline V gene are MNHEY and SVGAGI. The CDR3 covers 13 residues. The CDR3 spells CASNRATGTEAFF. The CDR3, as DNA: TGTGCCAGCAATCGGGCAACGGGCACTGAAGCTTTCTTT.

V and J are TRBV7-9 and TRBJ2-7, with 14 bases aligning to TRBD2. Germline CDR1 and CDR2: SEHNR and FQNEAQ (reference sequence). The CDR3 contains 14 residues. After removal of 3 bases from V and 5 bases from J, the junction contained 0 bases not matched to a gene. CDR3 loop: CASSLGLAGDEQYF. The CDR3 nucleotides are TGTGCCAGCAGCTTGGGACTAGCGGGGGACGAGCAGTACTTC.

The chain joins TRBV14 to TRBJ1-6; D perhaps matches TRBD1 (6 bases). This CDR3 is built from 18 residues. V gave up 1 base and J gave up 0 bases, with 13 bases separating them. Germline V CDR1 and CDR2: SGHDN, FVKESK. The chain's CDR3 is CASSQVAGTSSYNSPLHF. The CDR3, as DNA: TGTGCCAGCAGCCAAGTTGCCGGGACAAGCTCCTATAATTCACCCCTCCACTTT.

This chain uses TRBV5-4 with TRBJ2-3; 10 bases align to TRBD1. Unmatched junction bases numbered 8, after V lost 0 bases and J lost 4 bases. This CDR3 contains 17 residues. CDR1 is SGHNT and CDR2 is YYREEE in the germline V gene (reference sequence). CDR3 residues: CASSLGFRTGGADTQYF. CDR3 bases: TGTGCCAGCAGCTTGGGGTTCAGGACAGGGGGTGCAGATACGCAGTATTTT.

This clone has just a few counts. Other DNA sequences in the same sample also yield this CDR3. This rearrangement joins TRBV29-1 to TRBJ2-6; D might be TRBD2 (7 bases). From germline, CDR1 is SQVTM and CDR2 ANQGSEA. The CDR3 is 18 amino acids. Trimming shortened V by 0 bases and J by 0 bases, and 15 bases separated the two germline ends. The CDR3 DNA reads TGCAGCGTTGAAGATCGGGGGGCTCGAAGCTCTGGGGCCAACGTCCTGACTTTC. Protein: CSVEDRGARSSGANVLTF. The variable domain in full, completed from reference TRBV29-1 and TRBJ2-6, reads SAVISQKPSRDICQRGTSLTIQCQVDSQVTMMFWYRQQPGQSLTLIATANQGSEATYESGFVIDKFPISRPNLTFSTLTVSNMSPEDSSIYLCSVEDRGARSSGANVLTFGAGSRLTVL.

The V call is TRBV6-5, the J call TRBJ2-1; no firm D call. CDR1 and CDR2 from the germline V gene are MNHEY and SVGAGI. The CDR3 runs to 14 residues. Trimming shortened V by 6 bases and J by 6 bases, and 15 bases separated the two germline ends. CDR3 sequence reads: CASSSALNVNEQFF. As DNA, the CDR3 is TGTGCCAGCAGCTCCGCCCTAAATGTCAATGAGCAGTTCTTC.